One sample yielded the 7 T cell receptor beta chains listed below, sequenced in a study of T-cell reconstitution after alpha-beta-depleted transplantation in children (dated by TCRdb to the mid-2010s). This sample's treatment or condition label indicates: allogeneic hematopoietic cell transplantation with graft depleted of TCRalphabeta T cells and CD19 B cells. The library came from PCR. Sequenced on an Illumina HiSeq 2500. Molecular barcoding was employed in the preparation of TCR libraries, with unique molecular identifiers being used to normalize TCRbeta repertoire quantification. Clones were called with MiXCR by TCRdb after fastp trimmed the public reads at Q25, and only in-frame beta chains were retained. Each record represents a unique CDR3 protein, reported with the most common genes and DNA among its rows. The sample profile shows 780,000 or so distinct CDR3 sequences; about 16% of them were found once. The ten top clones hold 5% of the sample.

The specimen was PBMCs, mostly from graft donor cells, collected 360 days after TCRalphabeta/CD19-depleted stem cell transplant. The receptor source for this set is a male patient under 18 who had a stem cell transplant for acute lymphoblastic leukemia, so the T cells may come from the graft donor.

The table lists this clonotype with a few counts. A read error may produce the germline difference seen at one junction end. The chain uses TRBV5-1 and TRBJ1-1; D ambiguous. The CDR3 runs to 11 residues. Germline V gene sequence: CDR1 SGHRS, CDR2 YFSETQ. CDR3 in DNA: TGCGCCAGCAGCTTGGGCGGCAGTCTCGGCTTT. This sequence encodes CASSLGGSLGF.

This clonotype was seen only a few times. The chain couples TRBV7-3 to TRBJ2-1; D call uncertain. CDR3 length: 14 residues. CDR1 is SGHTA and CDR2 is FQGTGA in the germline V gene. Trimming removed 2 bases from V and 4 bases from J, with 9 bases in between. CDR3 region: CASSLAAEYNEQFF. The CDR3 DNA reads TGTGCCAGCAGCTTAGCGGCGGAGTACAATGAGCAGTTCTTC.

This clonotype was recorded at least ten times. The genes are TRBV7-9 and TRBJ2-4; D not certain. CDR1 and CDR2 from the germline V gene are SEHNR and FQNEAQ (reference sequence). Deletions cut 1 base from V and 8 bases from J, with 3 bases between. The length of the CDR3 is 11 residues. The CDR3 region has the DNA TGTGCCAGCAGCTTAGTGGACATTCAGTACTTC. This encodes CASSLVDIQYF.

This clonotype was detected a few times. The chain carries TRBV4-1 and TRBJ2-6; no firm D call. The CDR3 totals 17 residues. Trimming shortened V by 5 bases and J by 0 bases, and 14 bases separated the two germline ends. The V gene's germline CDR1 is MGHRA and CDR2 YSYEKL. The DNA for the CDR3 is TGCGCCAGCAGCGATGATATGGCAAACTCTGGGGCCAACGTCCTGACTTTC. Translated, it gives CASSDDMANSGANVLTF.

This clonotype was seen a handful of times. The chain carries TRBV29-1 and TRBJ1-1; weak D call: TRBD1 (5 bases). The CDR3 has 16 amino acids. Between the trimmed V and J ends, which lost 4 bases and 0 bases, there was a span of 18 bases. CDR1 and CDR2 from the germline V gene are SQVTM and ANQGSEA. CDR3 sequence: CSVVPSAGNVNTEAFF. For the CDR3, the DNA is TGCAGCGTTGTCCCCTCCGCAGGGAATGTGAACACTGAAGCTTTCTTT.

The chain joins TRBV18 to TRBJ1-6, with 9 bases fitting TRBD1. This CDR3 is 14 amino acids long. Germline V gives CDR1 KGHSH, CDR2 LQKENI. Trimming took 2 bases from V and 7 from J; bases not matched to a gene: 0. DNA of the CDR3: TGTGCCAGCTCACCAGGGACAGGGAATTCACCCCTCCACTTT. Translation: CASSPGTGNSPLHF.

At least ten counts were recorded for this clonotype. V gene TRBV5-1 combines with J gene TRBJ2-7; 7 nucleotides align to TRBD2. The CDR3 has 14 amino acids. CDR1 SGHRS and CDR2 YFSETQ come from the germline V gene. V shed 4 bases and J 3 bases; nucleotides not matched to a gene: 7. DNA of the CDR3: TGCGCCAGCAGCGCCGGTTCTAGCGGCTACGAGCAGTACTTC. Its protein product is CASSAGSSGYEQYF.